The clone carrying this T cell receptor beta chain occurred once. These data are taken from a study of blood T cell repertoires in COVID-19. Generated by immunoSEQ multiplex PCR, the TCRdb table keeps only in-frame clones and is missing some. The table has 150,000 to 200,000 clones, 75% to 90% seen once. The sequenced material came from PBMCs or T cells enriched from blood (not recorded which). The clonotype was recovered from a woman aged 60-75 years who had recovered from COVID-19.

CDR3 region: CASSLARQQPQHF. The CDR3 bases are TGTGCCAGCAGTTTAGCCCGACAACAGCCCCAGCATTTT. The gene calls are TRBV12-3 or TRBV12-4 and TRBJ1-5; D not certain. Trimming left V 0 bases short and J 7 bases short, with 7 bases between. The CDR3 has 13 amino acids.